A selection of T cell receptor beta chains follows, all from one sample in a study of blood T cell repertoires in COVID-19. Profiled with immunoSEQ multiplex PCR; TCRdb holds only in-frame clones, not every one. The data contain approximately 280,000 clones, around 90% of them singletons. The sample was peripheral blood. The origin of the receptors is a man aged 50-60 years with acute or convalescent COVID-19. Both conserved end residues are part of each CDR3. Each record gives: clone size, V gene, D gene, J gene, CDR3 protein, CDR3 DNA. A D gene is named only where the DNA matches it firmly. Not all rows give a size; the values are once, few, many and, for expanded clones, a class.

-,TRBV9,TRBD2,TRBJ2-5,CASSAGLAGGEQETQYF,TGTGCCAGCAGCGCCGGACTAGCGGGGGGCGAGCAGGAGACCCAGTACTTC
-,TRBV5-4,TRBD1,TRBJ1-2,CASSSGTGGYGYTF,TGTGCCAGCAGCTCCGGGACAGGGGGCTATGGCTACACCTTC
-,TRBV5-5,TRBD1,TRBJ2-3,CASSKPTGGHTQYF,TGTGCCAGCAGCAAACCGACAGGGGGACATACGCAGTATTTT
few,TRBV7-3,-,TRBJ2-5,CASSPGARETQYF,TGTGCCAGCAGCCCAGGGGCCAGGGAGACCCAGTACTTC
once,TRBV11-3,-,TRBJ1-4,CASSPKPDTGPTNEKLFF,TGTGCCAGCAGCCCCAAACCCGACACCGGCCCTACTAATGAAAAACTGTTTTTT
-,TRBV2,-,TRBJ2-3,CASSEWGGPSTDTQYF,TGTGCCAGCAGTGAGTGGGGGGGCCCTAGCACAGATACGCAGTATTTT
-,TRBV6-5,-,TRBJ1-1,CATMGGPTGAFF,TGTGCCACGATGGGGGGTCCGACCGGAGCTTTCTTT
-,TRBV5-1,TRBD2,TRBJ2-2,CASSLTSGSWSGELFF,TGCGCCAGCAGCCTGACTAGCGGTTCTTGGTCCGGGGAGCTGTTTTTT
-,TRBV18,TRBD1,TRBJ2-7,CASSYDRGREQYF,TGTGCCAGCTCATACGACAGGGGGCGCGAGCAGTACTTC
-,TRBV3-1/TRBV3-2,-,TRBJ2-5,CASSQHSETQYF,TGTGCCAGCAGCCAACACTCGGAGACCCAGTACTTC
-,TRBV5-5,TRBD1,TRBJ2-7,CASSALFRDSRYEQYF,TGTGCCAGCAGCGCACTTTTCCGGGACAGCCGGTACGAGCAGTACTTC
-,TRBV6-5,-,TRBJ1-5,CASRGQGAQPQHF,TGTGCCAGCAGGGGACAAGGTGCCCAGCCCCAGCATTTT
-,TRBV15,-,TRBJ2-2,CATSRGLRGLGTGELFF,TGTGCCACCAGCAGAGGTTTGCGGGGGCTGGGGACCGGGGAGCTGTTTTTT
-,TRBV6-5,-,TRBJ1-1,CASSYGAPGGPPEAFF,TGTGCCAGCAGTTACGGGGCCCCCGGGGGACCCCCTGAAGCTTTCTTT
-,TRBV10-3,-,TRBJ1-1,CAISEPQQGITEAFF,TGTGCCATCAGTGAGCCCCAGCAGGGGATCACTGAAGCTTTCTTT
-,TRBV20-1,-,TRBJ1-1,CSASRAGRNTEAFF,TGCAGTGCTAGTCGCGCGGGGAGGAACACTGAAGCTTTCTTT
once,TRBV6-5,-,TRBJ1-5,CASSYTRGTGQPQHF,TGTGCCAGCAGTTACACCAGGGGTACAGGTCAGCCCCAGCATTTT
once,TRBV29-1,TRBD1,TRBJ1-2,CSVPGQGALRYGYTF,TGCAGCGTTCCGGGACAGGGGGCGCTGCGATATGGCTACACCTTC
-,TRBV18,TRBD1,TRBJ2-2,CATRTGDGNTGELFF,TGTGCCACCAGGACAGGTGATGGGAACACCGGGGAGCTGTTTTTT
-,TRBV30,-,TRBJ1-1,CAWSQYRVRTEAFF,TGTGCCTGGAGTCAATACAGGGTTCGAACTGAAGCTTTCTTT